Listed below are T cell receptor beta chains from one sample, sequenced in a study of T cell clones after liver transplantation. Data came from immunoSEQ multiplex PCR; TCRdb stores just in-frame clones and leaves some out. This table holds tens of thousands of clones, more than 90% found once. Here the sequenced sample was CD4+ T cells from blood, taken before liver transplant. The receptors shown here come from a human donor who received a liver transplant. Each CDR3 is given with its conserved first and last residue. D genes are given only for firm matches. Expanded clones are given a class, and other clones once, few, many or no size at all.

D gene	V gene	clone size	J gene	CDR3 DNA	CDR3 protein
NA	TRBV19	NA	TRBJ2-3	TGTGCCAGTAGTATAGGTTGGGGGGAATTAGATACGCAGTATTTT	CASSIGWGELDTQYF
NA	TRBV7-9	NA	TRBJ2-5	TGTGCCAGCAGCTTAGCGGGAGGCGAGACCCAGTACTTC	CASSLAGGETQYF
NA	TRBV6-6	NA	TRBJ1-2	TGTGCCAGCAGTTACTCTTTCAGGTCCTACACCTTC	CASSYSFRSYTF
NA	TRBV5-1	NA	TRBJ2-5	TGCGCCAGCAGCTTCGCGGGCCTTCAAGAGACCCAGTACTTC	CASSFAGLQETQYF
NA	TRBV7-3	few	TRBJ2-3	TGTGCCAGCAGCTTAAGCCCGGCAGATACGCAGTATTTT	CASSLSPADTQYF
NA	TRBV7-3	once	TRBJ2-2	TGTGCCAGCAGCCAACTGATTAACACCGGGGAGCTGTTTTTT	CASSQLINTGELFF
NA	TRBV2	NA	TRBJ2-7	TGTGCCAGCAGTGATGCTGTCGGACCCTCCAGGGGATCCTACGAGCAGTACTTC	CASSDAVGPSRGSYEQYF
TRBD1	TRBV29-1	NA	TRBJ2-1	TGCAGCGCCGAAGACAGGGGAGCCTACAATGAGCAGTTCTTC	CSAEDRGAYNEQFF
NA	TRBV7-3	NA	TRBJ1-2	TGTGCCAGCAGCTTAGGTGGGGAGACGGGCTACACCTTC	CASSLGGETGYTF
TRBD1	TRBV18	NA	TRBJ1-2	TGTGCCAGCTCACCGGGACAGGGGCAGTATGGCTACACCTTC	CASSPGQGQYGYTF
NA	TRBV23-1	NA	TRBJ2-3	TGCGCCAGCAGTCGGCTCATGTATTTT	CASSRLMYF
NA	TRBV11-2	NA	TRBJ2-2	TGTGCCAGCAGCGCCTTGAGGGACACCGGGGAGCTGTTTTTT	CASSALRDTGELFF
TRBD1	TRBV15	NA	TRBJ1-1	TGTGCCACCAGCATTGAGGACAGGGGCGGCACTGAAGCTTTCTTT	CATSIEDRGGTEAFF
TRBD1	TRBV6-5	NA	TRBJ1-2	TGTGCCAGCAGCCCGGGACAGGCTTCCTATGGCTACACCTTC	CASSPGQASYGYTF
NA	TRBV4-3	NA	TRBJ2-2	TGCGCCAGCAGCCGAACCGTTCCGGATGAGCTGTTTTTT	CASSRTVPDELFF
TRBD1	TRBV28	NA	TRBJ1-2	TGTGCCAGCAGTTTCTTACAGGGGGCGATCTATGGCTACACCTTC	CASSFLQGAIYGYTF
NA	TRBV30	once	TRBJ1-6	TGTGCCTGGAGGTTGATGGGATCGGATAATTCACCCCTCCACTTT	CAWRLMGSDNSPLHF
TRBD1	TRBV19	NA	TRBJ2-7	TGTGCCAGTAGTAAAGCTTTTCACCAGACAGGGCGACTCTCGCCCAACTCCTACGAGCAGTACTTC	CASSKAFHQTGRLSPNSYEQYF
NA	TRBV30	NA	TRBJ2-4	TGTGCCTGGAGCCGGGACGGGAAAAACATTCAGTACTTC	CAWSRDGKNIQYF
NA	TRBV29-1	few	TRBJ1-1	TGCAGCGTTGGCCCCCGGGATGAAGCTTTCTTT	CSVGPRDEAFF
NA	TRBV5-1	once	TRBJ2-5	TGCGCCAGCTCCCATGGGGGGCAAGAGACCCAGTACTTC	CASSHGGQETQYF
NA	TRBV2	NA	TRBJ2-7	TGTGCCAGCAGAGGAGACAGTCTGTCCGAGCAGTACTTC	CASRGDSLSEQYF
NA	TRBV7-2	NA	TRBJ1-2	TGTGCCAGCAGCCCCGGACAGCCCCCTTATGGCTACACCTTC	CASSPGQPPYGYTF